This section outlines one TCR beta chain sequence together with its context. These data come from a study of blood T cell repertoires in COVID-19. Data came from immunoSEQ multiplex PCR; TCRdb stores just in-frame clones and leaves some out. Found here are approximately 90,000 clones, about four fifths of them singletons; the top ten hold more than 1%. The sample consisted of peripheral blood. The receptor was isolated from a woman over 75 with acute or convalescent COVID-19.

Here the CDR3 DNA reads TGTGCCAGCAGCCAAGGTCAAGGGGTGGCTGGAAACACCATATATTTT. Residues: CASSQGQGVAGNTIYF. This rearrangement joins TRBV3-1 (or the pseudogene TRBV3-2) to TRBJ1-3; perhaps TRBD1 as D (5 bases). The germline CDR1 and CDR2 sequences are LGHDT and YNNKEL (reference sequence). V was trimmed by 1 base and J by 2 bases, leaving 12 bases between them. CDR3 length: 16 residues.